One and the same sample provided the 19 T cell receptor beta chains below, sequenced in a study of blood T cell repertoires in COVID-19. The data were produced by immunoSEQ multiplex PCR, yet TCRdb's version contains in-frame clones alone and is incomplete. The sample includes around 300,000 clones, approximately 86% seen only once; the top ten take less than 2.5%. The source material was peripheral blood. Source of these receptors: a woman aged 25 to 39 who had recovered from COVID-19.

CDR3 loop: CATSTIAKNIQYF. CDR3 in DNA: TGTGCCACCAGCACCATAGCCAAAAACATTCAGTACTTC. This chain joins TRBV15 and TRBJ2-4, with unresolved D. V shed 4 bases and J shed 0 bases, with 4 bases lying between them. The CDR3 runs to 13 residues. Germline-derived CDR1 and CDR2 are LNHNV and YYDKDF (reference sequence).

The chain is built from TRBV10-3 and TRBJ2-1; the match to TRBD1 covers 7 bases. After removal of 3 bases from V and 10 bases from J, the junction contained 12 bases not matched to a gene. The CDR3 spans 15 residues. Germline-derived CDR1 and CDR2 are ENHRY and SYGVKD. The CDR3 DNA reads TGTGCCATCAGTGACACTACACGGACAGGTTACGAGCAGTTCTTC. Amino acids: CAISDTTRTGYEQFF.

In this sample, this clone turned up once. This chain uses TRBV19 with TRBJ2-6; D is possibly TRBD2 (6 bases). The V gene's germline CDR1 is LNHDA and CDR2 SQIVND (reference sequence). The V and J ends lost 5 bases and 1 base respectively, with 12 bases between them. The CDR3 sequence is 16 residues long. CDR3 sequence reads: CASSPRRGSGANVLTF. The CDR3 bases are TGTGCCAGTAGTCCACGCCGGGGGTCTGGGGCCAACGTCCTGACTTTC.

The V gene is TRBV19, the J gene TRBJ2-3, with D possibly being TRBD2 (5 bases). Trimming cost V 4 bases and J 0 bases, with 14 bases left between them. Germline loops: CDR1 LNHDA, CDR2 SQIVND (reference sequence). The CDR3 has 16 amino acids. DNA for the CDR3: TGTGCCAGTAGTACCGTTAGCGCCGCTAGCACAGATACGCAGTATTTT. Protein: CASSTVSAASTDTQYF.

Points on this clone: Other nucleotide sequences in the sample specify the same CDR3. This rearrangement joins TRBV18 to TRBJ2-3; no clear D gene. Germline loops: CDR1 KGHSH, CDR2 LQKENI. CDR3 length: 12 amino acids. V was cut by 3 bases and J by 4 bases, with 5 bases left in between. CDR3 amino acids: CASSPRSDTQYF. DNA of the CDR3: TGTGCCAGCTCACCCAGGTCAGATACGCAGTATTTT.

The V gene is TRBV7-9, the J gene TRBJ1-2; a weak D match, TRBD1 (6 bases). The V and J ends lost 5 bases and 8 bases respectively, with 21 bases between them. Germline V gene sequence: CDR1 SEHNR, CDR2 FQNEAQ (reference sequence). The CDR3 totals 15 residues. This CDR3 is CASSLRGAYFEGYTF. For the CDR3, the DNA is TGTGCCAGCAGCCTTCGGGGGGCGTACTTCGAAGGCTACACCTTC.

Concerning this clone itself: Sequence at one end of the junction differs from germline and may be a read error. This sequence joins TRBV7-7 and TRBJ2-7; 7 nucleotides agree with TRBD1. CDR3 length: 18 residues. Germline lookup yields CDR1 SSHAT and CDR2 FNYEAQ (reference sequence). The CDR3 DNA reads TGTGCTAGCAGCTTAGAACAGGGGCCCCCCGCCGACCCCTACGAGCAGTACTTC. Its translation is CASSLEQGPPADPYEQYF.

The chain combines TRBV12-3 or TRBV12-4 with TRBJ2-3; D not certain. V shed 6 bases and J shed 6 bases, with 7 bases lying between them. The CDR3 is made up of 11 amino acids. The CDR3: CASSRSDTQYF. The DNA for the CDR3 is TGTGCCAGCAGCAGGTCGGATACGCAGTATTTT.

V gene TRBV10-2 combines with J gene TRBJ1-4; 9 bases fit TRBD1. Germline CDR1 reads WSHSY; CDR2 reads SAAADI. The CDR3 is 16 amino acids. The V gene end was trimmed by 0 bases and the J gene end by 7 bases; junction bases not matched to a gene: 6. The chain's CDR3 is CASSESPGTGLEKLFF. Here the CDR3 DNA reads TGCGCCAGCAGTGAGTCGCCCGGGACAGGGCTTGAAAAACTGTTTTTT.

This clone was seen only a few times. The V and J genes are TRBV5-1 and TRBJ2-1; D perhaps matches TRBD2 (7 bases). Germline CDR1 SGHRS, CDR2 YFSETQ. The CDR3 length is 17 residues. The ends were cut back, 4 bases at V and 4 bases at J, with 21 bases in the middle. The CDR3 nucleotides are TGCGCCAGCAGCCCACAGGGAGGGCGAGGGGGGTACAATGAGCAGTTCTTC. Translated: CASSPQGGRGGYNEQFF.

The chain links TRBV3-1 (or the pseudogene TRBV3-2) to TRBJ2-1; 9 bases fit TRBD2. From germline, CDR1 is LGHDT and CDR2 YNNKEL (reference sequence). Trimming took 7 bases from V and 4 from J; bases not matched to a gene: 5. The CDR3 spans 14 residues. The CDR3, as DNA: TGTGCCAGCACCCCGACTAGCGGTTACAATGAGCAGTTCTTC. Its protein is CASTPTSGYNEQFF.

This chain connects TRBV18 to TRBJ2-1; no definite D call. V was trimmed by 0 bases and J by 3 bases, leaving 12 bases between them. The CDR3 length is 16 residues. Germline lookup yields CDR1 KGHSH and CDR2 LQKENI. The CDR3 region is CASSPPSSRNYNEQFF. The CDR3 DNA follows: TGTGCCAGCTCACCACCGAGCTCCCGCAACTACAATGAGCAGTTCTTC.

The gene calls are TRBV30 and TRBJ2-3; possible D gene TRBD2, 7 bases. From germline, CDR1 is GTSNPN and CDR2 SVGIG (reference sequence). CDR3 length: 16 residues. V gave up 3 bases and J gave up 5 bases, with 21 bases separating them. This CDR3 reads CAWRVYGGGTQDTQYF. The CDR3 DNA reads TGTGCCTGGAGAGTTTACGGCGGGGGCACACAAGATACGCAGTATTTT.

V gene TRBV5-4 combines with J gene TRBJ2-3; TRBD2 aligns across 13 bases. V lost 4 bases to trimming and J lost 3 bases; unmatched junction nucleotides: 8. There are 17 residues in the CDR3. In germline, CDR1 is SGHNT, CDR2 YYREEE (reference sequence). CDR3: CASSLRLAGGSTDTQYF. The CDR3 DNA is TGTGCCAGCAGCCTAAGACTAGCGGGAGGATCAACAGATACGCAGTATTTT. The whole variable domain, remainder taken from reference TRBV5-4 and TRBJ2-3, is ETGVTQSPTHLIKTRGQQVTLRCSSQSGHNTVSWYQQALGQGPQFIFQYYREEENGRGNFPPRFSGLQFPNYSSELNVNALELDDSALYLCASSLRLAGGSTDTQYFGPGTRLTVL.

This chain's CDR3 is CAWSSAPGGFEEQYF. CDR3 coding DNA: TGTGCCTGGAGTTCGGCCCCAGGGGGCTTCGAGGAGCAGTACTTC. This chain connects TRBV30 to TRBJ2-7; 8 nucleotides line up with TRBD1. CDR1 GTSNPN and CDR2 SVGIG come from the germline V gene (reference sequence). Germline trimming cut 2 bases from V and 7 bases from J; bases unmatched to any gene: 13. The CDR3 extends over 15 amino acids.

DNA of the CDR3: TGTGCCAGCAGCGTGGCCAGCGGAGAGACCCAGTACTTC. Translating it yields CASSVASGETQYF. The V call is TRBV9, the J call TRBJ2-5, with D possibly matching TRBD2 (5 bases). Germline V gene lookup returns CDR1 SGDLS and CDR2 YYNGEE. V lost 2 bases to trimming and J lost 4 bases, with 9 bases between them. This CDR3 has 13 amino acids.

The rearrangement joins TRBV27 to TRBJ2-1, with TRBD1 matching over 7 bases. Trimming cost V 7 bases and J 3 bases; bases outside gene matches: 9. Germline assignment: CDR1 MNHEY and CDR2 SMNVEV (reference sequence). The CDR3 has 15 residues. CDR3 protein: CASKWAGGHYNEQFF. DNA of the CDR3: TGTGCCAGCAAGTGGGCAGGGGGTCACTACAATGAGCAGTTCTTC.

This rearrangement joins TRBV5-4 to TRBJ2-5; TRBD1 aligns across 8 bases. The V segment lost 2 bases and the J segment 8 bases; nucleotides outside the gene matches: 11. From germline, CDR1 is SGHNT and CDR2 YYREEE (reference sequence). The CDR3 has 15 residues. The CDR3 loop is CASSFWDRSLVTQYF. DNA of the CDR3: TGTGCCAGCAGCTTTTGGGACAGGAGCCTAGTTACCCAGTACTTC.

The J gene is TRBJ2-7, the V gene TRBV3-1 (or the pseudogene TRBV3-2); the match to TRBD2 covers 11 bases. The germline V gene has CDR1 LGHDT and CDR2 YNNKEL (reference sequence). There are 15 residues in the CDR3. The ends lost 4 bases at V and 4 bases at J; junction bases unmatched: 6. This chain's CDR3 is CASSRSTSGRYEQYF. CDR3 nucleotides: TGTGCCAGCAGCCGCTCTACTAGCGGGAGATACGAGCAGTACTTC.